These 16 T cell receptor beta chains share one sample of origin, sequenced in a study of human T cells and chemical hapten exposure. As to time point: pre-sensitization, week 0. The treatment: therapeutic diphenylcyclopropenone sensitization with weekly scalp DPC. TCRdb ran MiXCR on the RACE reads and lists one entry per CDR3 protein. The table records more than 100,000 distinct CDR3 sequences, roughly 12% of them present only once. The material sequenced was whole blood, taken in connection with sensitization to the hapten diphenylcyclopropenone (DPC). All receptors come from a woman in her late teens or twenties with alopecia areata. Some clones in this sample may be carry-over from other donors' samples.

This chain connects TRBV9 to TRBJ2-5, with a possible D match to TRBD1 (6 bases). Per germline, CDR1 SGDLS and CDR2 YYNGEE. V lost 4 bases to trimming and J lost 5 bases, with 15 bases between them. The CDR3 loop spans 14 amino acids. The CDR3 DNA sequence: TGTGCCAGCAGCAGAACAGGGCGAACGGAGACCCAGTACTTC. Translated: CASSRTGRTETQYF. Variable domain in full (rest from reference TRBV9 and TRBJ2-5): DSGVTQTPKHLITATGQRVTLRCSPRSGDLSVYWYQQSLDQGLQFLIQYYNGEERAKGNILERFSAQQFPDLHSELNLSSLELGDSALYFCASSRTGRTETQYFGPGTRLLVL.

The rearrangement links TRBV5-1 to TRBJ2-3; maybe TRBD2 (5 bases). This CDR3 contains 13 residues. Germline values: CDR1 SGHRS, CDR2 YFSETQ. Trimming stripped 5 bases from V and 3 bases from J, with 10 bases between. CDR3 loop: CASREPGTDTQYF. CDR3 DNA sequence: TGCGCCAGCAGGGAACCGGGGACAGATACGCAGTATTTT.

The chain employs TRBV5-5 and TRBJ2-7, with TRBD1 matching over 10 bases. CDR3 length: 15 amino acids. The germline gives CDR1 SGHKS, CDR2 YYEKEE (reference sequence). V dropped 2 bases and J dropped 5; count of bases not matched to a gene: 7. The DNA for the CDR3 is TGTGCCAGCAGCTTCAGGGTGACAGGGGGCCACGAGCAGTACTTC. This codes for CASSFRVTGGHEQYF.

This clonotype was found a few times. Written as DNA, the CDR3 is TGTGCCAGCAGTTTAGGAGCTACAGGTACCCCTGAAGCTTTCTTT. It specifies CASSLGATGTPEAFF. The J gene is TRBJ1-1, the V gene TRBV12-3 or TRBV12-4; perhaps TRBD1 as D (5 bases). V was pared by 1 base and J by 6 bases, with 15 bases between. This CDR3 spans 15 amino acids.

The chain carries TRBV28 and TRBJ2-7; D is ambiguous. V lost 7 bases to trimming and J lost 4 bases, with 8 bases between them. Germline loops: CDR1 MDHEN, CDR2 SYDVKM. The CDR3 loop spans 11 amino acids. This CDR3 is CASTNRYEQYF. The CDR3 DNA follows: TGTGCCAGCACGAACCGGTACGAGCAGTACTTC.

The chain has TRBV2 and TRBJ1-6; D uncertain. CDR3 length: 12 residues. Per germline, CDR1 SNHLY and CDR2 FYNNEI. V lost 4 bases, J lost 5 bases, and 3 bases lay in between. This CDR3 reads CASSGDNSPLHF. Written as DNA, the CDR3 is TGTGCCAGCAGTGGGGATAATTCACCCCTCCACTTT.

V usage is TRBV20-1 and J usage is TRBJ2-7; 7 nucleotides line up with TRBD1. In germline, CDR1 is DFQATT, CDR2 SNEGSKA (reference sequence). The CDR3 length is 11 residues. The CDR3, as DNA: TGCAGCGCTGACAGGGCTACCGAGCAGTACTTC. Amino acid sequence: CSADRATEQYF.

The V and J genes are TRBV6-5 and TRBJ2-5; 7 bases match TRBD2. Germline V CDR1 and CDR2: MNHEY, SVGAGI. The CDR3 is 14 residues long. With V trimmed by 8 bases and J by 0 bases, 6 bases remained unmatched. CDR3: CASRGVGYQETQYF. The CDR3 region has the DNA TGTGCCAGCCGGGGGGTTGGGTACCAAGAGACCCAGTACTTC.

The V gene is TRBV28, the J gene TRBJ1-6; D remains ambiguous. Trimming removed 7 bases from V and 1 base from J, with 2 bases in between. Germline values: CDR1 MDHEN, CDR2 SYDVKM. There are 12 residues in the CDR3. CDR3 sequence: CASTSYNSPLHF. The CDR3 DNA follows: TGTGCCAGCACGTCCTATAATTCACCCCTCCACTTT.

The chain combines TRBV7-2 with TRBJ1-1, with D maybe TRBD1 (5 bases). This CDR3 is built from 15 residues. CDR1 SGHTA and CDR2 FQGNSA come from the germline V gene. The V gene lost 7 bases and the J gene lost 3 bases, with 18 bases spanning the gap. Written as DNA, the CDR3 is TGTGCCAGCACCCAAGAGACGGTGGGGGACACTGAAGCTTTCTTT. Encoded protein: CASTQETVGDTEAFF.

This clonotype was seen only a few times. V and J are TRBV12-5 and TRBJ1-2; a possible D gene is TRBD1 (5 bases). Looked up from germline, CDR1 is LGHNT and CDR2 is FRNRAP. Trimming took off 2 bases at V and 8 bases at J, with 15 bases between the two ends. The CDR3 totals 14 residues. CDR3 bases: TGTGCTAGTGGTTTGTATCCAGGGAGAGAGGGCTACACCTTC. It yields the protein CASGLYPGREGYTF.

This clonotype has ten or more counts. The rearrangement uses TRBV6-6 and TRBJ2-5; perhaps TRBD1 as D (5 bases). CDR1 and CDR2 from the germline V gene are MNHNY and SVGAGI (reference sequence). The CDR3 covers 14 residues. V lost 2 bases and J lost 5, with 12 bases in between. This chain's CDR3 is CASSYAPPGETQYF. For the CDR3, the DNA is TGTGCCAGCAGTTACGCCCCCCCAGGGGAGACCCAGTACTTC.

This clonotype was seen a handful of times. The chain employs TRBV3-1 and TRBJ2-7; 7 bases are a match to TRBD1. Germline CDR1 LGHDT, CDR2 YNNKEL (reference sequence). J lost 7 bases, V lost 7 bases, and 4 bases had no gene match. The CDR3 consists of 11 residues. In DNA, the CDR3 is TGTGCCAGCAATCGACAGGGAGAGCAGTACTTC. Amino acid sequence: CASNRQGEQYF.

The rearrangement uses TRBV7-2 and TRBJ1-6; a possible D gene is TRBD1 (6 bases). Trimming left V 0 bases short and J 10 bases short, with 16 bases between. This CDR3 has 16 residues. CDR1 and CDR2 (germline): SGHTA, FQGNSA. In DNA form, the CDR3 reads TGTGCCAGCAGCTTAGCTGGGGGGGCAACCAGATCACCCCTCCACTTT. This gives the protein CASSLAGGATRSPLHF.

The chain has TRBV2 and TRBJ1-2, with D unclear. This CDR3 contains 13 residues. Germline loops: CDR1 SNHLY, CDR2 FYNNEI. Deletions cut 4 bases from V and 5 bases from J, with 11 bases between. This chain's CDR3 is CASSGPPGYGYTF. Written as DNA, the CDR3 is TGTGCCAGCAGTGGGCCCCCGGGGTATGGCTACACCTTC.

This rearrangement joins TRBV5-1 to TRBJ2-2; perhaps TRBD1 as D (5 bases). The CDR3 is made up of 15 amino acids. Germline assignment: CDR1 SGHRS and CDR2 YFSETQ. V was shortened by 0 bases and J by 4 bases, with 10 bases between the two germline ends. The chain's CDR3 is CASSLGRAGTGELFF. The DNA for the CDR3 is TGCGCCAGCAGCTTGGGCAGGGCCGGCACCGGGGAGCTGTTTTTT. Drawing the rest from reference TRBV5-1 and TRBJ2-2, the complete variable domain is KAGVTQTPRYLIKTRGQQVTLSCSPISGHRSVSWYQQTPGQGLQFLFEYFSETQRNKGNFPGRFSGRQFSNSRSEMNVSTLELGDSALYLCASSLGRAGTGELFFGEGSRLTVL.